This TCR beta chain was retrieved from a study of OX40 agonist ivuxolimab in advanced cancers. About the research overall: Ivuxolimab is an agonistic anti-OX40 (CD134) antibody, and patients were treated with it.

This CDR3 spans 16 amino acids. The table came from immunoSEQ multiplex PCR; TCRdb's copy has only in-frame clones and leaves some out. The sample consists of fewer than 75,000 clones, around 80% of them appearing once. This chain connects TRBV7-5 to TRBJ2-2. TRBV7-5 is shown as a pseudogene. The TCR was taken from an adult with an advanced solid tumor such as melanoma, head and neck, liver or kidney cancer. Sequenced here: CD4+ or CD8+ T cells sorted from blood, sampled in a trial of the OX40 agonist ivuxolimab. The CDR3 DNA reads TGTGCCAGAAGCCTGGGAGGGGGCCTTGGCACCGGGGAGCTGTTTTTT. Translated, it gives CARSLGGGLGTGELFF.